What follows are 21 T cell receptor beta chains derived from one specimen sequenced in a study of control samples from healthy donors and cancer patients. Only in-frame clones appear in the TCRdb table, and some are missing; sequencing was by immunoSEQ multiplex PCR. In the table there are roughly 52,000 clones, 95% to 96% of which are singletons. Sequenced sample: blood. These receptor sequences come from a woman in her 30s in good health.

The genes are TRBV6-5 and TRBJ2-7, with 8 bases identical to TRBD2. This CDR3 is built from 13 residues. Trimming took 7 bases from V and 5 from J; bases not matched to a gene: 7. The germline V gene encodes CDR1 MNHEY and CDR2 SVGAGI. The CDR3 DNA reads TGTGCCAGCATGGATAGCGGGAACGACGAGCAGTACTTC. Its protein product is CASMDSGNDEQYF.

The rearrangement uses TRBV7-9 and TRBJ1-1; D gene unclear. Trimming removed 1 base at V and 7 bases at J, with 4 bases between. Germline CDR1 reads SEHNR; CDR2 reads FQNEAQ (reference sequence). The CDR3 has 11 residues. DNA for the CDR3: TGTGCCAGCAGCTTAGGAGTTGAAGCTTTCTTT. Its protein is CASSLGVEAFF.

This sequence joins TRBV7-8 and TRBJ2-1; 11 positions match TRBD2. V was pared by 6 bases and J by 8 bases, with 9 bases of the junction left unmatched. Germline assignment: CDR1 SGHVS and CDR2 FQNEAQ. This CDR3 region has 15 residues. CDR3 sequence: CASSGLAGGFDEQFF. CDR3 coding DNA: TGTGCCAGCAGTGGCCTAGCGGGAGGTTTCGATGAGCAGTTCTTC.

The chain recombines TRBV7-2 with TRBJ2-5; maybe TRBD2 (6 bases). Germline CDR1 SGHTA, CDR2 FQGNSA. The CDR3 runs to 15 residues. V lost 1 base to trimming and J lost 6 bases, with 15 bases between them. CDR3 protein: CASSLDGSLGKTQYF. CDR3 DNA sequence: TGTGCCAGCAGCTTAGACGGGAGCCTAGGAAAGACCCAGTACTTC.

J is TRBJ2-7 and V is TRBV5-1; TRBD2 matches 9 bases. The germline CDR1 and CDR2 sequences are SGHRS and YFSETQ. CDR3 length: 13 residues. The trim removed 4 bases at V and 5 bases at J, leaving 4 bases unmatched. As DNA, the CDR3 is TGCGCCAGCAGCCTAGCGGGAACCCACGAGCAGTACTTC. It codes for CASSLAGTHEQYF.

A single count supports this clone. The DNA for the CDR3 is TGTGCCAGCAGCCCGTACAGTGGAAACACCATATATTTT. Encoded protein: CASSPYSGNTIYF. The chain is built from TRBV3-1 (or the pseudogene TRBV3-2) and TRBJ1-3; D not certain. Germline CDR1 LGHDT, CDR2 YNNKEL (reference sequence). The CDR3 sequence is 13 residues long. V shed 4 bases and J shed 3 bases, with 7 bases lying between them.

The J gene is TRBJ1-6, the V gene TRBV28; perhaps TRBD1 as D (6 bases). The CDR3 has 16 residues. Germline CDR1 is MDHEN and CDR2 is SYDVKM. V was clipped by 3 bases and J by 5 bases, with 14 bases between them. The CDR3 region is CASSFNRAPDNSPLHF. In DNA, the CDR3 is TGTGCCAGCAGTTTTAACAGGGCCCCTGATAATTCACCCCTCCACTTT.

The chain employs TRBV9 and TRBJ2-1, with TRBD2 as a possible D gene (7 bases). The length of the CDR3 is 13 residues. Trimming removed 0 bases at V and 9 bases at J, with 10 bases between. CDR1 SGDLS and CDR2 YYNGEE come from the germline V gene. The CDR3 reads CASSVEGGSEQFF. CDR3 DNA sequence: TGTGCCAGCAGCGTAGAGGGGGGGAGTGAGCAGTTCTTC.

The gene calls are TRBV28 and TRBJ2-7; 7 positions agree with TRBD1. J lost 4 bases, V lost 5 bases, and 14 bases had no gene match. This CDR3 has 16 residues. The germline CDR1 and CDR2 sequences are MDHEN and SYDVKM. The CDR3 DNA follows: TGTGCCAGCAGTCCCCGGGACAGCCTTGGGCCGTACGAGCAGTACTTC. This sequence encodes CASSPRDSLGPYEQYF.

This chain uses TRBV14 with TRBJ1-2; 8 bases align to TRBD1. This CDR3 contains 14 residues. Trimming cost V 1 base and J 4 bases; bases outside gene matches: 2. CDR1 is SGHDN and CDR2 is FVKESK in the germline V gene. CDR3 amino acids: CASSQGQGIYGYTF. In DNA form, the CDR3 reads TGTGCCAGCAGCCAAGGACAGGGGATCTATGGCTACACCTTC.

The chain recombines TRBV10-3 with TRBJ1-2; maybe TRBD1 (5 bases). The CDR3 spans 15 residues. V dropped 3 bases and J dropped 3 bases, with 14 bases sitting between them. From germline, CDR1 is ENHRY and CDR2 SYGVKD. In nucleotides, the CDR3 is TGTGCCATCAGTGATAGGTCAGGGAAGTACTATGGCTACACCTTC. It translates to CAISDRSGKYYGYTF.

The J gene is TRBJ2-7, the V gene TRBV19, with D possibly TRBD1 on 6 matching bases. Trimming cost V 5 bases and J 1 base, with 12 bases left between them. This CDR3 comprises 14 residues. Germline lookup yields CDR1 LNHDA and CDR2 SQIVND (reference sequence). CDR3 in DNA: TGTGCCAGTAGTTACAGGGACGGATCCTACGAGCAGTACTTC. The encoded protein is CASSYRDGSYEQYF.

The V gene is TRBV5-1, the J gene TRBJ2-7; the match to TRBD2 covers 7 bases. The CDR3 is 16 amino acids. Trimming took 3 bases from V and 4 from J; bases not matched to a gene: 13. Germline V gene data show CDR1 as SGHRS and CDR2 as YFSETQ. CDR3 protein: CASSWDDEAGYYEQYF. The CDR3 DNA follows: TGCGCCAGCAGCTGGGATGATGAAGCGGGATATTACGAGCAGTACTTC.

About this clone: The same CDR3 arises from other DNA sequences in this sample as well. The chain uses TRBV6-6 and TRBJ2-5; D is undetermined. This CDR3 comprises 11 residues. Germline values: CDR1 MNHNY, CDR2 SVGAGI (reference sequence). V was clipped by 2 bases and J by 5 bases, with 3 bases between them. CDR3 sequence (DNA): TGTGCCAGCAGTTACGGGGAGACCCAGTACTTC. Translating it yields CASSYGETQYF.

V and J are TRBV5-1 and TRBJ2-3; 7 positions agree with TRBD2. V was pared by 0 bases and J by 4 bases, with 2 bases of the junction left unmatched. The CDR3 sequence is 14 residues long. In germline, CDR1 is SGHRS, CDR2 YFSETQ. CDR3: CASSLVGRSDTQYF. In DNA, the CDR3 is TGCGCCAGCAGCTTGGTCGGGAGGTCAGATACGCAGTATTTT. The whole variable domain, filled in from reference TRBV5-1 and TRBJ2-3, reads KAGVTQTPRYLIKTRGQQVTLSCSPISGHRSVSWYQQTPGQGLQFLFEYFSETQRNKGNFPGRFSGRQFSNSRSEMNVSTLELGDSALYLCASSLVGRSDTQYFGPGTRLTVL.

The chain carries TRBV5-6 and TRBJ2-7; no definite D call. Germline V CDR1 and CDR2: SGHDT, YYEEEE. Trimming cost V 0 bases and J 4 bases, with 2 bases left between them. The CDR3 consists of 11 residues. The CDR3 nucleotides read TGTGCCAGCAGCTTGGAGTACGAGCAGTACTTC. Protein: CASSLEYEQYF.

In DNA form, the CDR3 reads TGTGCCAGCAGCCAAGAGAACAGGGGGTTGAACATTCAGTACTTC. Protein product: CASSQENRGLNIQYF. This chain uses TRBV3-1 (or the pseudogene TRBV3-2) with TRBJ2-4; 8 positions match TRBD1. V shed 0 bases, J shed 7 bases, and the junction held 5 bases outside the gene matches. The CDR3 runs 15 residues. Germline V gives CDR1 LGHDT, CDR2 YNNKEL (reference sequence).

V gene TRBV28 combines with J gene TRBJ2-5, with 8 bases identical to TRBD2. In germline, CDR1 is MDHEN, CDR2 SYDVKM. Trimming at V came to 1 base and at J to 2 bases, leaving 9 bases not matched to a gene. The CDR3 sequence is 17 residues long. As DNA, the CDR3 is TGTGCCAGCAGTTTATTGGCTAGCGGGTTACAACAAGAGACCCAGTACTTC. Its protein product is CASSLLASGLQQETQYF.

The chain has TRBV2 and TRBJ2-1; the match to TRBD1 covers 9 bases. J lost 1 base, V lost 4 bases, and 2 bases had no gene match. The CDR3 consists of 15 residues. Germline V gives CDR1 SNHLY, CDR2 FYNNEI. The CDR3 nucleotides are TGTGCCAGCAGTGGGACAGGGGTTTCCTACAATGAGCAGTTCTTC. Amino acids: CASSGTGVSYNEQFF.

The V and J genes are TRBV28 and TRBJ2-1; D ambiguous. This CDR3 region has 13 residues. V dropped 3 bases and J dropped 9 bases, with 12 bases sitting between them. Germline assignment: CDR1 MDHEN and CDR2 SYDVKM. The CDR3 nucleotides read TGTGCCAGCAGTTTTCATGGTAGAGCTGAGCAGTTCTTC. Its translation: CASSFHGRAEQFF.

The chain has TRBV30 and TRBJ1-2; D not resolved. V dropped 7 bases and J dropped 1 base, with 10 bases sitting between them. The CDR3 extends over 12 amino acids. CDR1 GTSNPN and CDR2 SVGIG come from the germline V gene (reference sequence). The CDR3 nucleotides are TGTGCCTTCTACCCTCATAACTATGGCTACACCTTC. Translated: CAFYPHNYGYTF.